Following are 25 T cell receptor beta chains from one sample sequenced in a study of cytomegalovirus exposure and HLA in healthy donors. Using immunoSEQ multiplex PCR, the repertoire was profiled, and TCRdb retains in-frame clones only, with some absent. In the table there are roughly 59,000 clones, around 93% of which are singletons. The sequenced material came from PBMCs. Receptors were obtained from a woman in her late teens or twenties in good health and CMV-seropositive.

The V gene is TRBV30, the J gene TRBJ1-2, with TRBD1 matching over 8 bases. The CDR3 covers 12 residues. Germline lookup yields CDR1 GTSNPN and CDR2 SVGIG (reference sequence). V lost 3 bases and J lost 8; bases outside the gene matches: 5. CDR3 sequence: CAWRPRDRGYTF. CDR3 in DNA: TGTGCCTGGAGACCCCGGGACAGGGGCTACACCTTC.

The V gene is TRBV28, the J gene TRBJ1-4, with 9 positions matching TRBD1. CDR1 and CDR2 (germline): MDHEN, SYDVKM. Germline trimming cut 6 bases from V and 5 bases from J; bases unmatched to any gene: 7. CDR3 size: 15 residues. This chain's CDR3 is CASSRTGTGNEKLFF. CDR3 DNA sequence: TGTGCCAGCAGCCGGACCGGGACAGGGAATGAAAAACTGTTTTTT.

The CDR3 nucleotides read TGTGCCAGCAGCGCCGGCTTAGACAGGGATAATGGCTACACCTTC. Its translation: CASSAGLDRDNGYTF. The V gene is TRBV9, the J gene TRBJ1-2, with 7 positions matching TRBD1. Germline V gives CDR1 SGDLS, CDR2 YYNGEE. The CDR3 covers 15 residues. V dropped 3 bases and J dropped 6; count of bases not matched to a gene: 11.

The DNA for the CDR3 is TGTGCTAGTGGTGAGGGACAGGGGTTCGCTGAAGCTTTCTTT. Translation gives CASGEGQGFAEAFF. The chain recombines TRBV12-5 with TRBJ1-1, with TRBD1 matching 10 bases. The CDR3 totals 14 residues. The ends lost 5 bases at V and 6 bases at J; junction bases unmatched: 6. CDR1 and CDR2 from the germline V gene are LGHNT and FRNRAP.

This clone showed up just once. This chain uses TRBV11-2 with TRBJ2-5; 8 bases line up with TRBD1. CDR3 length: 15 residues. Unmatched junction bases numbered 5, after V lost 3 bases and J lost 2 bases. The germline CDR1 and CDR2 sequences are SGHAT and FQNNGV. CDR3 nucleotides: TGTGCCAGCAGCTTCCGCAGGGGGCGACAAGAGACCCAGTACTTC. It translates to CASSFRRGRQETQYF.

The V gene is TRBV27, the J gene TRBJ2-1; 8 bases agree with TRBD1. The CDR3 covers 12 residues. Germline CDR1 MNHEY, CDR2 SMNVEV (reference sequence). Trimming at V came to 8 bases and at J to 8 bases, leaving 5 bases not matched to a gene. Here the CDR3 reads CASCGQGHEQFF. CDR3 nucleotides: TGTGCCAGCTGTGGACAGGGCCATGAGCAGTTCTTC.

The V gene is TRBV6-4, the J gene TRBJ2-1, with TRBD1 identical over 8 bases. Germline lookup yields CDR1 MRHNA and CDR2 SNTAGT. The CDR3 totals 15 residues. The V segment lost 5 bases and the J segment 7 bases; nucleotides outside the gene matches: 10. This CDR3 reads CASSTQGAGGNEQFF. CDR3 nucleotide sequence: TGTGCCAGCAGTACCCAGGGGGCTGGCGGTAATGAGCAGTTCTTC.

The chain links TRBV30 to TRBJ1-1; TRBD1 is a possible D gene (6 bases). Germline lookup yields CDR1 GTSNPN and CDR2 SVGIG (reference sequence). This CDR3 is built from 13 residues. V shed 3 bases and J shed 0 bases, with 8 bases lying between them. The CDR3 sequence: CAWSGQMNTEAFF. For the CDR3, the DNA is TGTGCCTGGAGCGGACAGATGAACACTGAAGCTTTCTTT.

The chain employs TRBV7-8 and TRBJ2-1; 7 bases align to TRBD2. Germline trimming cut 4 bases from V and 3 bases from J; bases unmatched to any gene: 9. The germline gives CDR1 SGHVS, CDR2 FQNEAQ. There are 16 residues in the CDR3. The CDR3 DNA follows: TGTGCCAGCAGCTCCAATCCCAGCGGGGTCTACAATGAGCAGTTCTTC. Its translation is CASSSNPSGVYNEQFF.

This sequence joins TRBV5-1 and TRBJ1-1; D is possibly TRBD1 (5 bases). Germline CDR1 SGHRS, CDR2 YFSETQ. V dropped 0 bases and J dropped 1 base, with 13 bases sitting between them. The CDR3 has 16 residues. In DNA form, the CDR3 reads TGCGCCAGCAGCTTGGAGGGGAATATGGGGAACACTGAAGCTTTCTTT. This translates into CASSLEGNMGNTEAFF.

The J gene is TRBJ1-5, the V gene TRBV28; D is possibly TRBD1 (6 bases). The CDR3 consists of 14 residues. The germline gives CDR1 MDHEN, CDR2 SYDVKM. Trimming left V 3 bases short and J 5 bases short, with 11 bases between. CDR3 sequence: CASSLVGQYQPQHF. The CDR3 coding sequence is TGTGCCAGCAGTTTGGTAGGACAGTATCAGCCCCAGCATTTT.

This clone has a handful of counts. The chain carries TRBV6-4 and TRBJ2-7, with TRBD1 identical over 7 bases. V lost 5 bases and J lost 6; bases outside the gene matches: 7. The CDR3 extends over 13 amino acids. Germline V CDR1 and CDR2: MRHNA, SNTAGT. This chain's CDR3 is CASSKTGSGEQYF. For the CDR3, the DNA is TGTGCCAGCAGTAAGACAGGGTCTGGCGAGCAGTACTTC.

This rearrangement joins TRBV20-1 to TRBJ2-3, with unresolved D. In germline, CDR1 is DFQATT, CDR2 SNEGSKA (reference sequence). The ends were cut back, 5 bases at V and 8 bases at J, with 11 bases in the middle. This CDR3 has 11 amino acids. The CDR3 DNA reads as TGCAGTGCTGGTAAGAGTGGTACGCAGTATTTT. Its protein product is CSAGKSGTQYF.

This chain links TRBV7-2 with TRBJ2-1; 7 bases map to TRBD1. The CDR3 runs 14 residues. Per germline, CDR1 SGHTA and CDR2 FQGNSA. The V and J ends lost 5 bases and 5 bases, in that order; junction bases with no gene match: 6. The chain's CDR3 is CASSVLTGNNEQFF. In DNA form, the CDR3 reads TGTGCCAGCAGCGTACTGACAGGGAACAATGAGCAGTTCTTC.

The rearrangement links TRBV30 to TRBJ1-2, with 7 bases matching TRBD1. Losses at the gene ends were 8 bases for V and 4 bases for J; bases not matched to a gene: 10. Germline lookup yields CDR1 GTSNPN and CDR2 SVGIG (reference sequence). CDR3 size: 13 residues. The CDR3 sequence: CAVEGDSLYGYTF. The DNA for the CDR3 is TGTGCCGTAGAGGGGGACAGTCTCTATGGCTACACCTTC.

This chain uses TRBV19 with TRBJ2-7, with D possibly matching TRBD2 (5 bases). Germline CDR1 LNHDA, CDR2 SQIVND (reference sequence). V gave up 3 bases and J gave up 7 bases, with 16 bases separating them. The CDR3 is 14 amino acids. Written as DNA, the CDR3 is TGTGCCAGTAGTATCACCCCCGCCGCGGGTGAGCAGTACTTC. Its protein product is CASSITPAAGEQYF.

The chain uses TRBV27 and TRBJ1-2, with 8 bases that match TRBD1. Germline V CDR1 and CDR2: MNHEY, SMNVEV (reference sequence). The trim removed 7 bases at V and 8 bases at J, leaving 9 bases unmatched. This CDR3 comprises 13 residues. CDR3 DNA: TGTGCCAGCAAAAGGACAGGGACTCTGGGCTACACCTTC. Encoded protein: CASKRTGTLGYTF.

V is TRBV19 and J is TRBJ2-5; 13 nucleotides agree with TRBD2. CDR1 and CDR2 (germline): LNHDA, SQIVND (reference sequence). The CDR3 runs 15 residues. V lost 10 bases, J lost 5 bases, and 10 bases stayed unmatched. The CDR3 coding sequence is TGTGCCACGACTAGCGGGGGGCTCAGGGGGGAGACCCAGTACTTC. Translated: CATTSGGLRGETQYF.

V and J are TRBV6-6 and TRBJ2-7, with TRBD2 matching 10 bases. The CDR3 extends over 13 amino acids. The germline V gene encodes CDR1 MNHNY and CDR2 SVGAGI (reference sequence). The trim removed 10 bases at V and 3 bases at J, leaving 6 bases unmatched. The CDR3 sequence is CAIRTSGGYEQYF. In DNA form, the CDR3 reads TGTGCCATCAGGACTAGCGGTGGCTACGAGCAGTACTTC.

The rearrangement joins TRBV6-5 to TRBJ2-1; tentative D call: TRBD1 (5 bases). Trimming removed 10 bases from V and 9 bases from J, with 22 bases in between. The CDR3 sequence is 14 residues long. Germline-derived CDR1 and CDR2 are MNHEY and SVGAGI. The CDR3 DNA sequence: TGTGCCACCCAAGACAGCTCCGGGCGCGGTGAGCAGTTCTTC. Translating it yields CATQDSSGRGEQFF.

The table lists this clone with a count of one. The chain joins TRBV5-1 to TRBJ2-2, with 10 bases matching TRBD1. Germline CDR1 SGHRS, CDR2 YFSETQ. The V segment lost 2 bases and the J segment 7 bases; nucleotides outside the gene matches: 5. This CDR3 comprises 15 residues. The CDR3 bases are TGCGCCAGCAGCTTAGACAGGGGGCTGGTCGGGGAGCTGTTTTTT. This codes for CASSLDRGLVGELFF.

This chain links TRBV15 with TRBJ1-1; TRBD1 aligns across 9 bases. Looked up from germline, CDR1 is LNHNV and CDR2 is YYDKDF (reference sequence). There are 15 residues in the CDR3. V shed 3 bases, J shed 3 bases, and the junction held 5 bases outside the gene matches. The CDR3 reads CATSSLGQGDTEAFF. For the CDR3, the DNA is TGTGCCACCAGCAGCTTGGGACAGGGAGACACTGAAGCTTTCTTT.

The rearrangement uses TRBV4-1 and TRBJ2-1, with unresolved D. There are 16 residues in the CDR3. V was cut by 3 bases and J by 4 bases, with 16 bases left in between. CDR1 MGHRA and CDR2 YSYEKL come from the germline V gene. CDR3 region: CASSHHLPKPYNEQFF. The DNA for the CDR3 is TGCGCCAGCAGCCACCATCTACCAAAACCATACAATGAGCAGTTCTTC.

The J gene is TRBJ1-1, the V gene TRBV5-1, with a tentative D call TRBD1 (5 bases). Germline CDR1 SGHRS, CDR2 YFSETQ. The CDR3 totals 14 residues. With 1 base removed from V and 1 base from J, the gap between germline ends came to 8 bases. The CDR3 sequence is CASSLRRANTEAFF. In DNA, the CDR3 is TGCGCCAGCAGCTTGCGCAGGGCGAACACTGAAGCTTTCTTT.

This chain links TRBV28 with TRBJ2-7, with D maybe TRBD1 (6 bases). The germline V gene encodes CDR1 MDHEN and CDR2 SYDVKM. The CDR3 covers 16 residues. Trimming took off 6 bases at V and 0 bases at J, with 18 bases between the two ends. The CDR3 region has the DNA TGTGCCAGCAGCTCGACTCGACAGGAAAACTCCTACGAGCAGTACTTC. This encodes CASSSTRQENSYEQYF.